The rows below give T cell receptor beta chains drawn from one sample of a study of identical twins. TCRdb passed the 5' RACE reads through MiXCR, listing each CDR3 protein once. The sample records about 920,000 distinct CDR3 sequences, 9% to 15% being singletons. These data also featured in a second study, about yellow fever vaccine responses in identical twins.

The material sequenced was PBMCs. The receptors originated from a woman between 18 and 30 years old in good health. CDR3s include the opening cysteine and the closing phenylalanine or tryptophan. Fields, in order: clone size, D gene, V gene, J gene, CDR3 DNA, CDR3 protein. The D gene is left open where the match is weak. Clone sizes are given selectively: once, few, many, or a class where the clone is expanded.

.	.	TRBV10-3	TRBJ2-7	TGTGCCATCAAGGGGGGACAGTTAAACTACGAGCAGTACTTC	CAIKGGQLNYEQYF
many	TRBD2	TRBV5-1	TRBJ2-1	TGCGCCAGCAGCTCGAGACTAGCGGGGGGGAATGAGCAGTTCTTC	CASSSRLAGGNEQFF
few	.	TRBV28	TRBJ1-2	TGTGCCAGCAGTCTCCCAAGGAAGGGGCACGATGGCTACACCTTC	CASSLPRKGHDGYTF
few	TRBD1	TRBV25-1	TRBJ2-3	TGTGCCAGCAGTGACCTGACAGGGTCGCGAGATACGCAGTATTTT	CASSDLTGSRDTQYF
.	.	TRBV5-5	TRBJ2-3	TGTGCCAGCAGCTTGGGGGGGGTATCTGGCACAGATACGCAGTATTTT	CASSLGGVSGTDTQYF
few	TRBD1	TRBV4-1	TRBJ2-3	TGCGCCAGCAGCCAGCCGGGGACAGGGGCTAGCGCAGATACGCAGTATTTT	CASSQPGTGASADTQYF
.	.	TRBV20-1	TRBJ2-7	TGCAGTGCTAGAGATCCCGATCCTTGGAGCTACGAGCAGTACTTC	CSARDPDPWSYEQYF
many	TRBD1	TRBV12-3/TRBV12-4	TRBJ1-5	TGTGCCAGCAGTTTTGGGGACAGGGGCAATCAGCCCCAGCATTTT	CASSFGDRGNQPQHF
many	.	TRBV7-3	TRBJ2-3	TGTGCCAGCAGCACTGGACAGTCCACAGATACGCAGTATTTT	CASSTGQSTDTQYF
many	TRBD2	TRBV4-1	TRBJ2-5	TGCGCCAGCAGCCAAGGCCTAGCGGGTACTAACGCGGGAGAGACCCAGTACTTC	CASSQGLAGTNAGETQYF
few	.	TRBV3-1	TRBJ1-2	TGTGCCAGCAGCCCTATCCCAGCCTACGGGGGCTACACCTTC	CASSPIPAYGGYTF
few	.	TRBV7-9	TRBJ1-2	TGTGCCAGCAGCTTAGCCGCGGGGGACTATGGCTACACCTTC	CASSLAAGDYGYTF
.	TRBD2	TRBV12-3/TRBV12-4	TRBJ2-5	TGTGCCAGCAGTGCGGGAGGGCCGCGAGAGACCCAGTACTTC	CASSAGGPRETQYF
.	.	TRBV5-1	TRBJ1-6	TGCGCCAGCAGCTTGGACCGGAACTATAATTCACCCCTCCACTTT	CASSLDRNYNSPLHF
.	TRBD2	TRBV10-3	TRBJ2-1	TGTGCCACTCTTAGGGGACTAGCGGGGAATGAGCAGTTCTTC	CATLRGLAGNEQFF
.	.	TRBV20-1	TRBJ2-3	TGCAGTGCTAGTGTCGCGCGGGAAGGGTCAGATACGCAGTATTTT	CSASVAREGSDTQYF
few	TRBD1	TRBV20-1	TRBJ1-1	TGCAGTGCTAGGACCCGAAGGACAGGATTGAACACTGAAGCTTTCTTT	CSARTRRTGLNTEAFF
.	.	TRBV7-2	TRBJ1-1	TGTGCCAGCAGCTCGAGGGCAGGGGTGGGAGGCACTGAAGCTTTCTTT	CASSSRAGVGGTEAFF
few	TRBD2	TRBV10-2	TRBJ2-1	TGCGCCAGCGAGAAGACTAGCGGGATCTATGAGCAGTTCTTC	CASEKTSGIYEQFF
.	.	TRBV5-1	TRBJ2-5	TGCGCCAGCAGCCCAACCAGGGGGGGCCAAGGAGAGACCCAGTACTTC	CASSPTRGGQGETQYF
many	.	TRBV29-1	TRBJ1-1	TGCAGCGCCCTAACCCTGGCAGGGAACACTGAAGCTTTCTTT	CSALTLAGNTEAFF
few	.	TRBV5-1	TRBJ1-1	TGCGCCAGGGGCGGGTTTGCTGAAGCTTTCTTT	CARGGFAEAFF
.	.	TRBV19	TRBJ1-5	TGTGCCAGTAGCGGCCCAGGTGCCAATCAGCCCCAGCATTTT	CASSGPGANQPQHF
.	.	TRBV6-5	TRBJ2-3	TGTGCCAGCAGTTACTCCGGGACACCCACAGATACGCAGTATTTT	CASSYSGTPTDTQYF
few	.	TRBV12-3/TRBV12-4	TRBJ2-1	TGTGCCAGCAGTGCTTCGGGGACTTCCAATGAGCAGTTCTTC	CASSASGTSNEQFF
.	.	TRBV6-6	TRBJ2-1	TGTGCCAGCAGTTACCAGGACTATGAGCAGTTCTTC	CASSYQDYEQFF
.	.	TRBV12-3/TRBV12-4	TRBJ2-1	TGTGCCAGCAGTCTCATGTCCGGGATGCTCGATGAGCAGTTCTTC	CASSLMSGMLDEQFF
.	TRBD2	TRBV12-3/TRBV12-4	TRBJ2-3	TGTGCCAGCTGTTTAGCGCGCTGGCTAGCGGGGTTGGGCACAGATACGCAGTATTTT	CASCLARWLAGLGTDTQYF
many	TRBD2	TRBV6-1	TRBJ2-3	TGTGCCAGCAGACCGAGCGGGGGGGCGGCGGATACGCAGTATTTT	CASRPSGGAADTQYF
few	.	TRBV19	TRBJ2-3	TGTGCCAGTAGTCGGGACGGAAACACAGATACGCAGTATTTT	CASSRDGNTDTQYF
few	TRBD2	TRBV5-1	TRBJ2-3	TGCGCCAGCAGCGTCTCAGGGACTAGCGGATCCCAGACAGATACGCAGTATTTT	CASSVSGTSGSQTDTQYF